What follows are 28 T cell receptor beta chains derived from one specimen sequenced in a study of regulatory T cells in long-lasting Graves disease. Noted time point: newly diagnosed GD, antithyroid drugs for less than 3 months. From RNA extracted from PBMCs, the TCR library was made. With iRepertoire HTBI primers and Arm-PCR of CDR3 regions, TCR beta libraries were built. In TCRdb, the multiplex PCR reads were re-called with MiXCR into one record per CDR3 protein. The repertoire has 450,000 to 600,000 distinct CDR3 sequences, roughly 16% of them found once; the top ten carry 12%. This same sample was also part of a study on T cells in Graves' hyperthyroidism and ophthalmopathy.

This sample comprised peripheral blood mononuclear cells (PBMCs), obtained at new diagnosis, from a patient treated with antithyroid drugs. Receptors originate from a man aged 40-49 years with Graves disease.

This clonotype was found many times. The chain carries TRBV7-8 and TRBJ1-5, with 12 bases matching TRBD1. Germline loops: CDR1 SGHVS, CDR2 FQNEAQ. CDR3 length equals 15 residues. J lost 4 bases, V lost 7 bases, and 5 bases had no gene match. Here the CDR3 reads CASTRDRGLNQPQHF. For the CDR3, the DNA is TGTGCCAGCACCCGGGACAGGGGGCTAAATCAGCCCCAGCATTTT.

The gene calls are TRBV12-3 or TRBV12-4 and TRBJ2-6; D is uncertain. The V end was cut by 3 bases, the J end by 0 bases, with 3 bases between. The CDR3 spans 14 residues. The CDR3 sequence is CASSFTSGANVLTF. The CDR3 DNA reads TGTGCCAGCAGTTTCACCTCTGGGGCCAACGTCCTGACTTTC.

This clonotype came up a few times. CDR3 in amino acids: CASSYRVNVKNIQYF. For the CDR3, the DNA is TGTGCCAGCAGTTACAGGGTAAACGTCAAAAACATTCAGTACTTC. The V call is TRBV2, the J call TRBJ2-4, with D tentatively TRBD1 (6 bases). The CDR3 contains 15 residues. The germline V and J ends were trimmed by 5 bases and 3 bases, with 14 bases remaining between them. Germline loops: CDR1 SNHLY, CDR2 FYNNEI.

The chain recombines TRBV30 with TRBJ1-5; D is unresolved. Trimming took 3 bases from V and 2 from J, leaving 11 bases between them. The germline gives CDR1 GTSNPN, CDR2 SVGIG (reference sequence). The CDR3 loop spans 14 amino acids. The CDR3 spells CAWRPSNGNQPQHF. The CDR3 region has the DNA TGTGCCTGGAGGCCCTCTAATGGCAATCAGCCCCAGCATTTT.

This clonotype was counted between two and nine times. This chain connects TRBV29-1 to TRBJ1-1; D possibly corresponds to TRBD1 (5 bases). The length of the CDR3 is 15 residues. CDR1 is SQVTM, CDR2 ANQGSEA, per germline. Trimming left V 0 bases short and J 4 bases short, with 15 bases between. DNA of the CDR3: TGCAGCGTTGAAGATCGAAAGGGGAAAGGCACTGAAGCTTTCTTT. This sequence encodes CSVEDRKGKGTEAFF.

This clonotype was seen a few times. The J gene is TRBJ1-4, the V gene TRBV5-5; possibly TRBD1 for D (6 bases). The V gene lost 2 bases and the J gene lost 7 bases, with 6 bases spanning the gap. CDR3 length: 12 residues. Germline V lookup: CDR1 SGHKS, CDR2 YYEKEE (reference sequence). CDR3 loop: CASSFRGEKLFF. Written as DNA, the CDR3 is TGTGCCAGCAGCTTCAGGGGTGAAAAACTGTTTTTT.

This clonotype was counted ten times or more. The CDR3 spells CASSPRTVSGELFF. The CDR3 DNA reads as TGTGCCAGCAGCCCACGGACAGTTTCCGGGGAGCTGTTTTTT. The rearrangement joins TRBV3-1 to TRBJ2-2, with a tentative D call TRBD1 (6 bases). Germline V gene data show CDR1 as LGHDT and CDR2 as YNNKEL (reference sequence). The CDR3 spans 14 residues. V dropped 4 bases and J dropped 6 bases, with 12 bases sitting between them.

This clonotype was picked up many times. The chain carries TRBV11-2 and TRBJ2-2; D is possibly TRBD1 (5 bases). Germline lookup yields CDR1 SGHAT and CDR2 FQNNGV. V dropped 1 base and J dropped 3 bases, with 9 bases sitting between them. The CDR3 sequence is 15 residues long. The CDR3 region has the DNA TGTGCCAGCAGCTTAGGCTGGGGCGACACCGGGGAGCTGTTTTTT. Translated: CASSLGWGDTGELFF.

The sample holds a few counts of this clonotype. The V and J genes are TRBV28 and TRBJ1-5; D is ambiguous. The CDR3 totals 14 residues. With 6 bases removed from V and 3 bases from J, the gap between germline ends came to 12 bases. Germline assignment: CDR1 MDHEN and CDR2 SYDVKM. The CDR3 nucleotides read TGTGCCAGCAGAGAGACACTTTTCAATCAGCCCCAGCATTTT. It specifies CASRETLFNQPQHF.

The sample holds many counts of this clonotype. The gene calls are TRBV11-1 and TRBJ1-2; D is unresolved. The CDR3 has 16 residues. Per germline, CDR1 SGHAT and CDR2 FQDESV (reference sequence). The V and J ends lost 4 bases and 4 bases respectively, with 19 bases between them. CDR3 sequence reads: CASSSHSIDGVYGYTF. In nucleotides, the CDR3 is TGTGCCAGCAGCTCCCATTCTATTGACGGAGTCTATGGCTACACCTTC.

This clonotype was observed many times. The chain recombines TRBV6-2 or TRBV6-3 with TRBJ1-1; D gene uncertain. This CDR3 spans 14 amino acids. The V end lost 6 bases, the J end lost 1 base, and 12 bases lay between the germline ends. Looked up from germline, CDR1 is MNHEY and CDR2 is SVGEGT. The CDR3 sequence: CASSLGSPNTEAFF. CDR3 sequence (DNA): TGTGCCAGCAGCCTAGGATCTCCGAACACTGAAGCTTTCTTT.

The table lists this clonotype with many counts. The CDR3 here is CSASYLIKQETQYF. CDR3 coding DNA: TGCAGTGCTAGTTATCTGATCAAACAAGAGACCCAGTACTTC. The V and J genes are TRBV20-1 and TRBJ2-5; D ambiguous. Germline lookup yields CDR1 DFQATT and CDR2 SNEGSKA (reference sequence). This CDR3 comprises 14 residues. Trimming took 3 bases from V and 2 from J, leaving 13 bases between them.

This clonotype was counted ten times or more. The rearrangement links TRBV13 to TRBJ2-1; 12 bases align to TRBD2. Trimming took 6 bases from V and 9 from J; bases not matched to a gene: 6. CDR3 length: 14 residues. Looked up from germline, CDR1 is PRHDT and CDR2 is FYEKMQ (reference sequence). The CDR3 region is CASSWSSGRAEQFF. The DNA for the CDR3 is TGTGCCAGCAGTTGGTCTAGCGGGAGGGCTGAGCAGTTCTTC.

This clonotype occurred many times. The chain links TRBV11-3 to TRBJ2-7; tentatively, D is TRBD1 (5 bases). Trimming stripped 5 bases from V and 4 bases from J, with 15 bases between. The CDR3 loop spans 14 amino acids. Germline assignment: CDR1 SGHNT and CDR2 YENEEA. CDR3 DNA: TGTGCCAGCAGCGGAGACAGAAATTCTTACGAGCAGTACTTC. Translation gives CASSGDRNSYEQYF.

The V and J genes are TRBV7-9 and TRBJ2-4; 7 nucleotides agree with TRBD1. Unmatched junction bases numbered 8, after V lost 5 bases and J lost 1 base. CDR3 length: 16 amino acids. Germline-derived CDR1 and CDR2 are SEHNR and FQNEAQ (reference sequence). The CDR3 here is CASSPWTGLAKNIQYF. As DNA, the CDR3 is TGTGCCAGCAGCCCTTGGACAGGCTTGGCCAAAAACATTCAGTACTTC. Combining the CDR3 with reference TRBV7-9 and TRBJ2-4 gives the whole variable domain DTGVSQNPRHKITKRGQNVTFRCDPISEHNRLYWYRQTLGQGPEFLTYFQNEAQLEKSRLLSDRFSAERPKGSFSTLEIQRTEQGDSAMYLCASSPWTGLAKNIQYFGAGTRLSVL.

As regards this clonotype: With a much larger clone just one base away, this may be a read error. The rearrangement joins TRBV12-3 or TRBV12-4 to TRBJ1-1, with D tentatively TRBD1 (5 bases). Trimming took 8 bases from V and 10 from J, leaving 20 bases between them. The CDR3 contains 13 residues. CDR3 loop: CASGTGSEYGAFF. The CDR3 DNA is TGTGCCAGCGGGACGGGGAGTGAGTATGGAGCTTTCTTT.

Concerning this clonotype: A far larger clone lies a single base away; this is likely a read error. The gene calls are TRBV20-1 and TRBJ2-1, with D possibly TRBD2 on 6 matching bases. The CDR3 length is 13 residues. Trimming took off 6 bases at V and 10 bases at J, with 19 bases between the two ends. Germline CDR1 DFQATT, CDR2 SNEGSKA (reference sequence). CDR3 residues: CSAETGLPYEQFF. The CDR3 nucleotides are TGCAGTGCCGAAACGGGACTCCCCTACGAGCAGTTCTTC.

This clonotype was observed a few times. This chain uses TRBV25-1 with TRBJ2-7; D is possibly TRBD1 (5 bases). This CDR3 region has 14 residues. Germline assignment: CDR1 MGHDK and CDR2 SYGVNS. V lost 7 bases and J lost 2, with 15 bases in between. In DNA form, the CDR3 reads TGTGCCAGCACCCTCCCGACAGAGCCCTACGAGCAGTACTTC. Protein: CASTLPTEPYEQYF.

The chain employs TRBV7-9 and TRBJ2-7; 12 nucleotides align to TRBD1. Germline values: CDR1 SEHNR, CDR2 FQNEAQ (reference sequence). This CDR3 has 16 residues. V trimming: 4 bases; J trimming: 7 bases; junction bases outside the gene matches: 11. This CDR3 is CASSSLLGDRGPEQYF. DNA of the CDR3: TGTGCCAGCAGCTCGCTTTTGGGGGACAGGGGGCCAGAGCAGTACTTC. The full variable domain, in which reference TRBV7-9 and TRBJ2-7 provide the parts outside the CDR3, is DTGVSQNPRHKITKRGQNVTFRCDPISEHNRLYWYRQTLGQGPEFLTYFQNEAQLEKSRLLSDRFSAERPKGSFSTLEIQRTEQGDSAMYLCASSSLLGDRGPEQYFGPGTRLTVT.

This clonotype occurred many times. The V and J genes are TRBV12-3 or TRBV12-4 and TRBJ2-5; tentatively, D is TRBD2 (5 bases). The CDR3 contains 16 residues. Trimming took off 7 bases at V and 5 bases at J, with 23 bases between the two ends. This chain's CDR3 is CASTHYSGPRGETQYF. CDR3 DNA: TGTGCCAGCACCCACTATTCGGGTCCCAGAGGGGAGACCCAGTACTTC.

The chain links TRBV27 to TRBJ1-4, with no clear D. The CDR3 covers 14 residues. The germline gives CDR1 MNHEY, CDR2 SMNVEV (reference sequence). The V end was cut by 4 bases, the J end by 2 bases, with 8 bases between. CDR3 amino acids: CASSSRRTNEKLFF. CDR3 sequence (DNA): TGTGCCAGCAGTTCCCGACGGACTAATGAAAAACTGTTTTTT.

The chain has TRBV20-1 and TRBJ1-5; D is undetermined. Deletions cut 5 bases from V and 5 bases from J, with 4 bases between. The germline CDR1 and CDR2 sequences are DFQATT and SNEGSKA (reference sequence). CDR3 size: 10 residues. CDR3 nucleotide sequence: TGCAGTGCTGGGGATCAGCCCCAGCATTTT. Translating gives CSAGDQPQHF.

Points on this clonotype: A far larger clone differs by one base, so this is likely a read error. The V call is TRBV28, the J call TRBJ2-1; D ambiguous. The CDR3 contains 14 residues. Trimming shortened V by 6 bases and J by 10 bases, and 19 bases separated the two germline ends. Per germline, CDR1 MDHEN and CDR2 SYDVKM. The CDR3, as DNA: TGTGCCAGCAGCCCTAATCTGGGGTTGTACGAGCAGTTCTTC. It yields the protein CASSPNLGLYEQFF.

This clonotype was seen ten or more times. The gene calls are TRBV5-1 and TRBJ2-7; unclear D gene. Trimming removed 0 bases from V and 5 bases from J, with 15 bases in between. Per germline, CDR1 SGHRS and CDR2 YFSETQ. The CDR3 extends over 15 amino acids. CDR3 in DNA: TGCGCCAGCAGCTTGGAGATTATCGGTAGCAACGAGCAGTACTTC. Encoded protein: CASSLEIIGSNEQYF.

This clonotype has at least ten counts. This chain links TRBV18 with TRBJ2-5; D is uncertain. V was pared by 4 bases and J by 2 bases, with 8 bases between. CDR1 and CDR2 (germline): KGHSH, LQKENI. This CDR3 contains 13 residues. CDR3 region: CASSRDIQETQYF. CDR3 coding DNA: TGTGCCAGCTCACGAGATATTCAAGAGACCCAGTACTTC.

This rearrangement joins TRBV9 to TRBJ2-7, with TRBD2 identical over 7 bases. This CDR3 comprises 15 residues. Germline CDR1 SGDLS, CDR2 YYNGEE. Losses at the gene ends were 2 bases for V and 4 bases for J; bases not matched to a gene: 9. The CDR3 protein is CASSVSQDSGYEQYF. In nucleotides, the CDR3 is TGTGCCAGCAGCGTCTCCCAGGATAGCGGGTACGAGCAGTACTTC.

This clonotype was observed a handful of times. This may be a read error, as it is one base from a much larger clone. The V and J genes are TRBV6-2 or TRBV6-3 and TRBJ1-1; perhaps TRBD1 as D (5 bases). This CDR3 is 14 amino acids long. CDR1 and CDR2 from the germline V gene are MNHEY and SVGEGT. CDR3 coding DNA: TGTGCCAGCAGTTACGGGGCAGTGAACACTGAAGCTCTCTTT. Translating it yields CASSYGAVNTEALF.

J is TRBJ2-1 and V is TRBV5-8; 11 nucleotides agree with TRBD2. The V gene's germline CDR1 is SGHTS and CDR2 YDEGEE. After removal of 3 bases from V and 2 bases from J, the junction contained 4 bases not matched to a gene. CDR3 length: 16 residues. CDR3 loop: CASSSLAGGTYNEQFF. The CDR3 DNA is TGTGCCAGCAGCTCCCTAGCGGGAGGCACCTACAATGAGCAGTTCTTC.